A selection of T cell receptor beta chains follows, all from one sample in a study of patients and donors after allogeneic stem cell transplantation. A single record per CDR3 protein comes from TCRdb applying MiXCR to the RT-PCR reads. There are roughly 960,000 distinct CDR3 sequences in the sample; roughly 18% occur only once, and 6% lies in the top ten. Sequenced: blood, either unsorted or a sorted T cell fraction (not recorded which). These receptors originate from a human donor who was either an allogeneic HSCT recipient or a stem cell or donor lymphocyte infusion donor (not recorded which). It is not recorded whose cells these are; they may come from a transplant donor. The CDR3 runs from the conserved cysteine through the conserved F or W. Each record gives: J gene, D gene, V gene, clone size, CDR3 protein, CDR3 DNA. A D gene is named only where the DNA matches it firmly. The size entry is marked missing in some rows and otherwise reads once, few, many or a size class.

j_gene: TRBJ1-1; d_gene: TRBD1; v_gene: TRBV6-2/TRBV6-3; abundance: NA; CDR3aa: CASRHRGPTTEAFF; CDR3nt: TGTGCCAGCCGACACAGGGGCCCCACCACTGAAGCTTTCTTT
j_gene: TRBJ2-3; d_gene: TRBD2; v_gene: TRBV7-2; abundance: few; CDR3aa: CASSSSGVSADTQYF; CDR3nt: TGTGCCAGCAGCTCTAGCGGGGTCAGTGCAGATACGCAGTATTTT
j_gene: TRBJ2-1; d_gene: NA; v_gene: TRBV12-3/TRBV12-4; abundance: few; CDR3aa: CASSPQRLPNNEQFF; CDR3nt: TGTGCCAGCAGTCCCCAGAGGCTCCCTAACAATGAGCAGTTCTTC
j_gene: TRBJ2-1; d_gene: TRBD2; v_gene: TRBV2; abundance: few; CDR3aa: CASSPGGGLGNEQFF; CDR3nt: TGTGCCAGCAGCCCTGGCGGGGGGTTGGGCAATGAGCAGTTCTTC
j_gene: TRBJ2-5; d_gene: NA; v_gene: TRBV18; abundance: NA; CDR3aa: CASSPYGGTQYF; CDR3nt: TGTGCCAGCTCACCGTACGGCGGGACCCAGTACTTC
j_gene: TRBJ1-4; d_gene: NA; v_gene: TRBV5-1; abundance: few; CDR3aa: CASSLEDSLNEKLFF; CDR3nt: TGCGCCAGCAGCTTGGAAGACAGCTTAAATGAAAAACTGTTTTTT
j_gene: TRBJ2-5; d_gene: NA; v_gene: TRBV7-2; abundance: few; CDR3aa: CASSFGGGGSETQYF; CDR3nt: TGTGCCAGCAGCTTTGGGGGGGGCGGGTCCGAGACCCAGTACTTC
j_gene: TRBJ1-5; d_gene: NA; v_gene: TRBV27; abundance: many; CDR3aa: CASRTANQPQHF; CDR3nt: TGTGCCAGCAGGACAGCAAATCAGCCCCAGCATTTT
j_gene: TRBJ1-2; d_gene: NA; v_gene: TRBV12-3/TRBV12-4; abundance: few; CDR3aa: CASSSSEGYGYTF; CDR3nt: TGTGCCAGCAGTTCCTCTGAGGGGTATGGCTACACCTTC
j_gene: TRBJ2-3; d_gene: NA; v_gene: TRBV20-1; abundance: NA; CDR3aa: CSARDLSWDADTQYF; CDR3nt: TGCAGTGCTAGAGATCTCAGTTGGGACGCAGATACGCAGTATTTT
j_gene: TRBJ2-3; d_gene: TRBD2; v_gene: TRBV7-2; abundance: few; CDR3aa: CASRPTSGRGTDTQYF; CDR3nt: TGTGCCAGCAGACCCACTAGCGGGAGGGGTACAGATACGCAGTATTTT
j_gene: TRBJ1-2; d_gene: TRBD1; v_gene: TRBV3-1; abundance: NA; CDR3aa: CASSQVGQTYGYTF; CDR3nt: TGTGCCAGCAGCCAGGTGGGACAGACCTATGGCTACACCTTC
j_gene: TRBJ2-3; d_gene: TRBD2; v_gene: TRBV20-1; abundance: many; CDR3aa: CSARGLAGFTQYF; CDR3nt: TGCAGTGCTAGAGGACTAGCGGGGTTTACGCAGTATTTT
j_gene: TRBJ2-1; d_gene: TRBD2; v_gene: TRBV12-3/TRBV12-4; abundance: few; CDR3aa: CASSPRGGRGNEQFF; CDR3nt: TGTGCCAGCAGCCCCCGTGGCGGGAGGGGGAATGAGCAGTTCTTC
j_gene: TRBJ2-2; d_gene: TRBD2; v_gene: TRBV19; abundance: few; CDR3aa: CASSTPGLPNTGELFF; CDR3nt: TGTGCCAGTAGTACGCCGGGACTACCGAACACCGGGGAGCTGTTTTTT
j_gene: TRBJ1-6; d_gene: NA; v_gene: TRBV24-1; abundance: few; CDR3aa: CATRRTVYNSPLHF; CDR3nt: TGTGCCACCAGAAGGACAGTATATAATTCACCCCTCCACTTT
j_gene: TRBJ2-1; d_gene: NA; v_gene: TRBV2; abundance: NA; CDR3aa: CASSEAGGRAYNEQFF; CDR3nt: TGTGCCAGCAGTGAAGCGGGCGGGCGTGCCTACAATGAGCAGTTCTTC
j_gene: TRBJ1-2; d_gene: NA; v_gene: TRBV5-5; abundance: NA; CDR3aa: CASSLYREEGYTF; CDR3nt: TGTGCCAGCAGCTTGTACAGGGAGGAAGGCTACACCTTC
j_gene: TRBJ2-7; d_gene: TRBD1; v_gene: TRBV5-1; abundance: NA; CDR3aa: CASSLEGQGRSEQYF; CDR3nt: TGCGCCAGCAGCTTGGAGGGACAGGGGAGATCCGAGCAGTACTTC
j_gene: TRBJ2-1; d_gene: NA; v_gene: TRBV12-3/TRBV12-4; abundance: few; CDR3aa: CASSFRRALEQFF; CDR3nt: TGTGCCAGCAGTTTCCGGCGGGCCCTAGAGCAGTTCTTC
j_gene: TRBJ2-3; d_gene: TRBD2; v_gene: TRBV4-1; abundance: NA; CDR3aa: CASSQDVLSGEDTQYF; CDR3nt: TGCGCCAGCAGCCAAGACGTGCTGAGCGGGGAGGATACGCAGTATTTT
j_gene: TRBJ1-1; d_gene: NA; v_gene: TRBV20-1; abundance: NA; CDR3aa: CSARVIGWGVENTEAFF; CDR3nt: TGCAGTGCTAGAGTGATTGGGTGGGGGGTCGAGAACACTGAAGCTTTCTTT
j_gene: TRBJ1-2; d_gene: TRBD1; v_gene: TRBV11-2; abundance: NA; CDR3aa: CASSPTGFRGYTF; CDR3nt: TGTGCCAGCAGCCCGACAGGGTTTCGGGGCTACACCTTC
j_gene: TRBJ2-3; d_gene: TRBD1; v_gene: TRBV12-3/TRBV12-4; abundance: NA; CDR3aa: CASSTGTGVRDTQYF; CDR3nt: TGTGCCAGCAGTACCGGGACAGGGGTCCGGGATACGCAGTATTTT
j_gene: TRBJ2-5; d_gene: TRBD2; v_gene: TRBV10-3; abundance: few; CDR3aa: CAISKTSGEETQYF; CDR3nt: TGTGCCATCAGCAAGACTAGCGGAGAAGAGACCCAGTACTTC
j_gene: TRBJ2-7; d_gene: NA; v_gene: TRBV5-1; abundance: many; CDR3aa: CASSYPGPTYEQYF; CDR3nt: TGCGCCAGCAGCTACCCGGGGCCCACCTACGAGCAGTACTTC
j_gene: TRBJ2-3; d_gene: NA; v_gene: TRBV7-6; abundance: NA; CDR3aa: CASSQERDGGPNTQYF; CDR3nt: TGTGCCAGCAGCCAAGAGCGGGATGGGGGGCCGAATACGCAGTATTTT
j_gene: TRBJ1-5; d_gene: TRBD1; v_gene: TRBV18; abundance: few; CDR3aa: CASSPSDRVLQPQHF; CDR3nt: TGTGCCAGCTCACCATCTGACAGGGTGTTACAGCCCCAGCATTTT
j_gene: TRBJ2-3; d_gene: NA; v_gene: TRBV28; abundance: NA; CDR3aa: CASTYQVGSLQYF; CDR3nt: TGTGCCAGCACCTACCAAGTGGGGTCACTTCAGTATTTT
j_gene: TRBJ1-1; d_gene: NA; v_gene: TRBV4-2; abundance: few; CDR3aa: CASSQEPQGSAEAFF; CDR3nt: TGTGCCAGCAGCCAAGAACCCCAGGGGAGCGCTGAAGCTTTCTTT
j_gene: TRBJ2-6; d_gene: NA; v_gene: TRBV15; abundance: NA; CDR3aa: CATSRDKGSSGANVLTF; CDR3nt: TGTGCCACCAGCAGAGATAAGGGGTCCTCTGGGGCCAACGTCCTGACTTTC
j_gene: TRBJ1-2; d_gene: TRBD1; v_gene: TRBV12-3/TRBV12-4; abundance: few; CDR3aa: CASSWETGRATGYTF; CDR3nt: TGTGCCAGCAGTTGGGAGACAGGGAGGGCTACGGGCTACACCTTC
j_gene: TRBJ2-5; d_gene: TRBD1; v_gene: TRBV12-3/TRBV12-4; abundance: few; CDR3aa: CAITGRDRGEKTQYF; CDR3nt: TGTGCCATCACCGGGCGAGACAGGGGTGAGAAGACCCAGTACTTC
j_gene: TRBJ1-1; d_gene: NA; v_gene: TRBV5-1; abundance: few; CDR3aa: CASSLVVANTEAFF; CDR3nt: TGCGCCAGCAGCTTGGTTGTAGCGAACACTGAAGCTTTCTTT
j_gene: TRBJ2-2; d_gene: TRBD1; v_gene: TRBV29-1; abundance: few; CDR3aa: CSAGTGTTGELFF; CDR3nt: TGCAGCGCTGGGACAGGGACCACCGGGGAGCTGTTTTTT
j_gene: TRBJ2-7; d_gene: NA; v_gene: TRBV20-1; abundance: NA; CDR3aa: CSARYRPYEQYF; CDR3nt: TGCAGTGCTAGATACAGGCCCTACGAGCAGTACTTC
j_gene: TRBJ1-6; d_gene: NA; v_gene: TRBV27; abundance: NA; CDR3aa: CASSLLHNSPLHF; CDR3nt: TGTGCCAGCAGTTTGCTGCATAATTCACCCCTCCACTTT
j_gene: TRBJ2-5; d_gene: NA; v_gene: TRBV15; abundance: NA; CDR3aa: CATSRPRSEETQYF; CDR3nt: TGTGCCACCAGCAGACCCCGGTCAGAAGAGACCCAGTACTTC
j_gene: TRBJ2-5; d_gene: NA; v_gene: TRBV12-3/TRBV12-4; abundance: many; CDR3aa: CASSLIGEETQYF; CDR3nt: TGTGCCAGCAGTTTAATAGGGGAAGAGACCCAGTACTTC
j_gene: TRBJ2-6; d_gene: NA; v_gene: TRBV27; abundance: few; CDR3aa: CASSLFAPSGANVLTF; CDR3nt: TGTGCCAGCAGTTTATTCGCGCCCTCTGGGGCCAACGTCCTGACTTTC
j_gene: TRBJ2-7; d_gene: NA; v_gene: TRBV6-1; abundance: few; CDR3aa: CASRETEQYF; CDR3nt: TGTGCCAGCAGAGAAACCGAGCAGTACTTC
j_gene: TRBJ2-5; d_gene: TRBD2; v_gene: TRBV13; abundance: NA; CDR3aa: CASSTLAGGAQETQYF; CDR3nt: TGTGCCAGCAGCACCCTAGCGGGGGGAGCTCAAGAGACCCAGTACTTC
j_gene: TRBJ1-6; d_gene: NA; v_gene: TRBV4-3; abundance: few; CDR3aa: CASSQGGGAVGSLHF; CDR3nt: TGCGCCAGCAGCCAAGGAGGGGGGGCCGTAGGGTCCCTCCACTTT
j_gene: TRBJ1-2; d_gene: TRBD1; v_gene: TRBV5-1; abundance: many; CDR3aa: CASSLSWQGALNYGYTF; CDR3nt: TGCGCCAGCAGCTTGAGTTGGCAGGGGGCTTTGAACTATGGCTACACCTTC
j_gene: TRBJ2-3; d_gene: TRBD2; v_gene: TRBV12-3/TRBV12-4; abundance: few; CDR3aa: CASSQHSGKGSDTQYF; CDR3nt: TGTGCCAGCAGTCAACATAGCGGGAAGGGAAGTGATACGCAGTATTTT
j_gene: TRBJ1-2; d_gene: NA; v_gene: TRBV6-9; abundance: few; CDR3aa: CASSYRGVDYGYTF; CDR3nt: TGTGCCAGCAGTTACCGGGGAGTAGACTATGGCTACACCTTC